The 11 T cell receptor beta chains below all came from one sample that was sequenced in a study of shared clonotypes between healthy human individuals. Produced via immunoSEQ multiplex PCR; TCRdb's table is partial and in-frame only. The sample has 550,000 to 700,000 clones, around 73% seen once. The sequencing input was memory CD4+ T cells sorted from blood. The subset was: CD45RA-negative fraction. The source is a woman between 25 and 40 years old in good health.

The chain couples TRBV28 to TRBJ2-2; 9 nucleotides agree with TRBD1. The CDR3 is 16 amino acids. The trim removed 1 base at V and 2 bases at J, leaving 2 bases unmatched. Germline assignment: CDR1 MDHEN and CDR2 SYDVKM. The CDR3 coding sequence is TGTGCCAGCAGTTTATCGACAGGGGGTAACACCGGGGAGCTGTTTTTT. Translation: CASSLSTGGNTGELFF.

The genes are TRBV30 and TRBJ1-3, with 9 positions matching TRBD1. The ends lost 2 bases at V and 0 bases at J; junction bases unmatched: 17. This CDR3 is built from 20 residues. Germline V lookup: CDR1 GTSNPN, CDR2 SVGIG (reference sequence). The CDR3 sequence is CAWSPTHSAGQGSSGNTIYF. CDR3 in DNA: TGTGCCTGGAGTCCGACCCACTCTGCGGGACAGGGCAGCTCTGGAAACACCATATATTTT.

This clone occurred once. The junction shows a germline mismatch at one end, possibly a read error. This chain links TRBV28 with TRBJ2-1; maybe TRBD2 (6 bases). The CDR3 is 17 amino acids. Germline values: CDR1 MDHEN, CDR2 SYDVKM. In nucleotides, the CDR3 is TGTGCCAGCAGTTTCCCCAAGGCATCTAGCGCTGTAGGCTCGGCGCTCTTC. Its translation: CASSFPKASSAVGSALF. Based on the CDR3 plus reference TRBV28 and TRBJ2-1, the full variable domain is DVKVTQSSRYLVKRTGEKVFLECVQDMDHENMFWYRQDPGLGLRLIYFSYDVKMKEKGDIPEGYSVSREKKERFSLILESASTNQTSMYLCASSFPKASSAVGSALFGPGTRLTVL.

CDR3 DNA: TGTGCCAGCAGCTTAGCAGGGGGCCTTAATGAAAAACTGTTTTTT. Protein product: CASSLAGGLNEKLFF. The V call is TRBV7-9, the J call TRBJ1-4; 7 nucleotides agree with TRBD1. V dropped 0 bases and J dropped 4; count of bases not matched to a gene: 2. The CDR3 runs 15 residues. The V gene's germline CDR1 is SEHNR and CDR2 FQNEAQ (reference sequence).

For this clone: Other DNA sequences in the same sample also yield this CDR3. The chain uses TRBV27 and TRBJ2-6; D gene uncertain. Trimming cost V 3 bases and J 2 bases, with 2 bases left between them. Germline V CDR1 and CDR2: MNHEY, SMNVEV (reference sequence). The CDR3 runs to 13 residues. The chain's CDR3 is CASSFTGANVLTF. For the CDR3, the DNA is TGTGCCAGCAGTTTCACTGGGGCCAACGTCCTGACTTTC.

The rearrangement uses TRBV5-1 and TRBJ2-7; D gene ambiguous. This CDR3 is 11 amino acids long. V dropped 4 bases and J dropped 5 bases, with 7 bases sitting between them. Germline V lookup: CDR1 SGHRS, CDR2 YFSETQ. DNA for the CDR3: TGCGCCAGCAGCATAATGGACGAGCAGTACTTC. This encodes CASSIMDEQYF.

CDR3 DNA: TGTGCCAGCAGCTTGGGACTTTTAAGCTCCTACAATGAGCAGTTCTTC. Protein product: CASSLGLLSSYNEQFF. J is TRBJ2-1 and V is TRBV11-1, with D possibly being TRBD2 (6 bases). CDR3 size: 16 residues. CDR1 is SGHAT and CDR2 is FQDESV in the germline V gene (reference sequence). V was cut by 3 bases and J by 0 bases, with 12 bases left in between.

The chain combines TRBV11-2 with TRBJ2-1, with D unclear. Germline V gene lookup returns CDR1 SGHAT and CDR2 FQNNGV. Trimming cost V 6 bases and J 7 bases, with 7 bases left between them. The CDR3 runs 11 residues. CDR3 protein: CASSSQNEQFF. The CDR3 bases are TGTGCCAGCAGTTCGCAAAATGAGCAGTTCTTC.

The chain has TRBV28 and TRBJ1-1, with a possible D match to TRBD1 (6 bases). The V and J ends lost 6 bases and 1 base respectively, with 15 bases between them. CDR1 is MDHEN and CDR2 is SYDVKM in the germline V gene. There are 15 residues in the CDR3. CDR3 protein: CASRKKQGWNTEAFF. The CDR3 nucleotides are TGTGCCAGCAGGAAGAAACAGGGTTGGAACACTGAAGCTTTCTTT.

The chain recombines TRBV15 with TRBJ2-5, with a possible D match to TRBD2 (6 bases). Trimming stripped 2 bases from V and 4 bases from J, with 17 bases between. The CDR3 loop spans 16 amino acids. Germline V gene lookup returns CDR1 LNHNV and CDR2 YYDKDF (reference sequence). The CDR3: CATSRQPGGNGETQYF. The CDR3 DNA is TGTGCCACCAGCAGACAACCTGGAGGGAATGGAGAGACCCAGTACTTC.

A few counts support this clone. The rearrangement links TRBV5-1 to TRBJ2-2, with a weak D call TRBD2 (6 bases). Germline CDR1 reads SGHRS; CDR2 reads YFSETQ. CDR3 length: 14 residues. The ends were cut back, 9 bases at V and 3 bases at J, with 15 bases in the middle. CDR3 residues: CATQWGVDTGELFF. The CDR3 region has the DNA TGCGCCACCCAGTGGGGGGTCGACACCGGGGAGCTGTTTTTT. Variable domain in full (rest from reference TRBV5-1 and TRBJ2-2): KAGVTQTPRYLIKTRGQQVTLSCSPISGHRSVSWYQQTPGQGLQFLFEYFSETQRNKGNFPGRFSGRQFSNSRSEMNVSTLELGDSALYLCATQWGVDTGELFFGEGSRLTVL.